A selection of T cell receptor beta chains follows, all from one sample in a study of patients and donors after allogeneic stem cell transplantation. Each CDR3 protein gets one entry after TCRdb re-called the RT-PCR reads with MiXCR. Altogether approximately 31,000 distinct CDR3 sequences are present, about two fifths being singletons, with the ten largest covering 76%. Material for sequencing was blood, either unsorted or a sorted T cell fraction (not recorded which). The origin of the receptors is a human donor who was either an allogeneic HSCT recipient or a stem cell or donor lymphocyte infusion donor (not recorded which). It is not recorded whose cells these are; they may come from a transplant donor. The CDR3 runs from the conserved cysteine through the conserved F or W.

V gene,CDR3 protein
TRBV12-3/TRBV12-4,CASSPIVGDYGYTF
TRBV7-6,CASSRQGAISPLHF
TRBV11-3,CASSLVTGSSYEQYF
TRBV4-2,CASSGTGRNLFF
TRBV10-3,CAISESMVMLAGDDTQYF
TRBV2,CASSEALRRYGYTF
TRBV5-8,CASSLVRDSPSYEQYF
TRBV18,CASSPGAGNQPQHF
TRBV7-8,CASSLRWGGQPNTEAFF
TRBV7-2,CASSFAEEQAFF